Listed below are T cell receptor beta chains from one sample, sequenced in a study of early T cells in non-severe SARS-CoV-2 infection. A single record per CDR3 protein comes from TCRdb applying MiXCR to the 5' RACE reads. Altogether 100,000 to 130,000 distinct CDR3 sequences are present, over 8.5% being singletons, with the ten largest covering more than 6.5%. The material sequenced was whole blood. These receptors all come from an adult who was a healthcare worker with PCR-confirmed SARS-CoV-2 infection or an uninfected control (not recorded which). CDR3s include the opening cysteine and the closing phenylalanine or tryptophan.

TRBV20-1	14	CSASPGTSGYTQYF
TRBV21-1	22	CASSAPGQGDPYSLSGANVLTF
TRBV11-1	16	CASSLRGKMMNTEAFF
TRBV11-2	14	CASSQGQHQETQYF
TRBV7-2	16	CASSLAGMGNKNIQYF
TRBV7-8	11	CASRQYNEQFF
TRBV20-1	13	CSASTGWTGGYTF
TRBV29-1	13	CSVASGGYNEQFF
TRBV12-3/TRBV12-4	13	CASSSGPRYGYTF
TRBV12-3/TRBV12-4	18	CASSLARLAGVGAGELFF
TRBV5-1	16	CASSFKLGASYNEQFF
TRBV25-1	12	CASRVEGDTQYF
TRBV29-1	16	CSVEHSGRSRYNEQFF
TRBV27	13	CASSFYSESEAFF
TRBV25-1	17	CASSEYLGAFRDNEQFF
TRBV15	15	CVTSAQQEPGSPLHF
TRBV9	14	CASSVGSGVYGYTF
TRBV28	16	CASSSPDKPGANVLTF
TRBV21-1	13	CASSKGGLGEAFF
TRBV10-3	14	CAIRLDTSSYGYTF
TRBV20-1	13	CSAAGTPLNEQFF
TRBV6-6	15	CASSYSRIPGNEQFF
TRBV6-4	13	CASSDSTGSPLHF
TRBV29-1	14	CSVETAPDVYGYTF
TRBV5-1	15	CASSLAGQGNYGYTF
TRBV25-1	12	CASRGPFEKLFF
TRBV3-1	13	CASSQVGVSEQYF
TRBV12-3/TRBV12-4	13	CASRLAGTYEQYF
TRBV12-3/TRBV12-4	15	CASSLGGIAKNIQYF
TRBV12-3/TRBV12-4	15	CASSLERGVTYEQYF
TRBV11-2	16	CASSPRPGGTGDTQYF
TRBV12-3/TRBV12-4	14	CASSSQGEAQPQHF
TRBV2	15	CASSRWRQGRNEQYF
TRBV6-1	15	CASKLDRSDNSPLHF
TRBV11-2	15	CASSLSTASNYGYTF